This T cell receptor beta chain came from a study of blood T cell repertoires in COVID-19. Study details: The United States, Italy and Spain were the sources of the acute and convalescent COVID-19 samples. Sample material is recorded as cDNA or gDNA derived from T cells, B-cell-depleted T cells, or PBMCs.

The CDR3 spans 14 residues. The V segment lost 7 bases and the J segment 0 bases; nucleotides outside the gene matches: 1. The V gene's germline CDR1 is KGHDR and CDR2 SFDVKD. In the original processing: Using reference gene primer amplification, nucleated cell counts were estimated. Sequenced by immunoSEQ multiplex PCR; TCRdb stores in-frame clones only, minus some. Clone size and the V and J calls come from that table; the DNA yielded D and trimming. The table records fewer than 80,000 clones, roughly 90% of them present only once. This TCR came from a human donor in a cohort sampled during active COVID-19. Input material: peripheral blood. This chain uses TRBV24-1 with TRBJ2-5; TRBD1 aligns across 10 bases. The CDR3 DNA reads TGTGCCACCAGGGACAGGGGGTACCAAGAGACCCAGTACTTC. Translation: CATRDRGYQETQYF.